This T cell receptor beta chain comes out of a study of HIV-infected patients and healthy controls. The study's findings and limits: CMV-associated CDR3s mostly grew nonsignificantly during therapy, while HIV-associated CDR3s declined significantly. Compared with controls, mean Gini indices were significantly raised in HIV-infected repertoires, possibly indicating oligoclonality.

Reverse transcription used about 500 ng RNA and constant-region primers for alpha and beta. Using multiplexing indices, alpha and beta chain libraries were generated apart by chain-specific third strand synthesis. MiXCR was run by TCRdb on the 5' RACE reads, yielding one entry per CDR3 protein. The sample contains 13,000 or so distinct CDR3 sequences, 9.5% to 13% of which appear only once. All unsorted peripheral T cells were captured because whole blood was used without fractionation. In regard to this clonotype: No antigen is known for it.

Sequencing used blood. This sequence originates from an adult in good health.

CDR3 nucleotides: TGTGCCAGCAGTTTAATGGGGGAGCAGCCCCAGCATTTT. Its translation is CASSLMGEQPQHF. The genes are TRBV28 and TRBJ1-5, with a weak D call TRBD1 (5 bases). Germline values: CDR1 MDHEN, CDR2 SYDVKM. CDR3 length: 13 amino acids. Deletions cut 2 bases from V and 7 bases from J, with 9 bases between.